This T cell receptor (beta chain) appears in the sequencing data of a study of Ad26.COV2.S vaccination and SARS-CoV-2 variants. Measured with immunoSEQ multiplex PCR; TCRdb has only the in-frame clones, and not every one. This repertoire shows 400,000 to 450,000 clones, about nine tenths found once; its top ten account for about 1.7%. General observations from the study: Measurements of TCR breadth and depth may have given underestimates of the total T cell responses.

The treatment was: some 20 received Ad26.COV2.S at low or high dose, single or two shots; 5 received placebo; per-sample allocation not given. Sampling happened 63 days after the first vaccine or placebo injection. The CDR3 consists of 16 residues. J lost 4 bases, V lost 5 bases, and 9 bases had no gene match. Looked up from germline, CDR1 is SQVTM and CDR2 is ANQGSEA. About this clone itself: The antigen is undetermined.

The sequencing used peripheral blood, collected in a trial of Ad26.COV2.S vaccine versus placebo. This rearrangement joins TRBV29-1 to TRBJ2-2; 11 positions match TRBD2. The TCR was taken from a person between 18 and 60 years old who received the Ad26.COV2.S COVID-19 vaccine or a placebo. The CDR3 region is CSVLIAGGPGTGELFF. DNA of the CDR3: TGCAGCGTTCTAATAGCGGGGGGGCCGGGCACCGGGGAGCTGTTTTTT.